The source of this T cell receptor beta chain is a study of T cells expressing NK-cell markers. Germline V gives CDR1 SNHLY, CDR2 FYNNEI. This CDR3 spans 12 amino acids. TCRdb reprocessed the 5' RACE reads and reports one entry per CDR3 protein, with no DNA. Here the sample table reports roughly 450,000 distinct CDR3 sequences. The chain combines TRBV2 with TRBJ2-7. Sequenced material: blood T cells: a sorted CD56 or NKG2C T cell subset, CD4+ or CD8+ T cells, or bulk PBMC T cells (not recorded which). The TCR originated in a woman between 45 and 65 years old in good health. CDR3 amino acids: CASFVSTYEQYF. Using reference TRBV2 and TRBJ2-7 for the parts outside the CDR3, the full variable domain is EPEVTQTPSHQVTQMGQEVILRCVPISNHLYFYWYRQILGQKVEFLVSFYNNEISEKSEIFDDQFSVERPDGSNFTLKIRSTKLEDSAMYFCASFVSTYEQYFGPGTRLTVT.